These T cell receptor beta chains were read from a single sample in a study of T cells after yellow fever vaccination. One entry per CDR3 protein results from TCRdb running MiXCR on the 5' RACE reads. The table includes 450,000 to 600,000 distinct CDR3 sequences, roughly a sixth detected once. The sequences come from PBMCs, collected 4 to 5 days after the first yellow fever vaccination. The receptor set was obtained from a man aged 18 to 35 who received the YFV17D yellow fever vaccine. The CDR3 runs from the conserved cysteine through the conserved F or W. Fields, in order: V gene, clone size, CDR3 protein. The size field is filled for only some rows; it gives once, few, many or a size class.

TRBV20-1 - CSASWAGIDNEQFF
TRBV20-1 - CSADRDSNQPQHF
TRBV4-3 few CASSLEGNYYGYTF
TRBV4-1 many CASSQDPQRFSSYNEQFF
TRBV15 - CATSRDYLQATDTQYF
TRBV4-1 few CASSQDLRGGRETQYF
TRBV20-1 - CSASPTGRPYYNEQFF
TRBV10-2 few CASSEGRAYTQYF
TRBV6-2/TRBV6-3 - CASSYLRGGYEQYF
TRBV11-2 few CASSWRTANNSPLHF
TRBV7-2 many CASSPGRHYGYTF
TRBV7-2 few CASSLAPLTQETQYF
TRBV4-3 - CASSQEFRGVDTQYF
TRBV12-3/TRBV12-4 - CASSFSTGVGRELFF
TRBV20-1 few CSARQGTGSEQFF
TRBV10-3 - CAISDHQGLNEKLFF
TRBV5-5 few CASSLLGKTNTEAFF
TRBV7-2 many CASSPDRGEKLFF
TRBV4-2 - CASSQGKASGRANTQYF
TRBV4-1 few CASKGASNIQYF
TRBV27 - CASSLSGRLRSPLHF
TRBV5-1 few CASSYDWGEKLFF
TRBV6-2/TRBV6-3 - CASADAIGGNTEAFF
TRBV3-1 - CASSQARAAGELFF
TRBV5-6 few CASRGGQGFYETQYF
TRBV6-2/TRBV6-3 - CASSYSRGTGSILAKNIQYF
TRBV5-1 few CASSQPGQTYEQYF
TRBV5-1 few CASSGTGLPGVEQYF
TRBV11-2 few CASRGTGLGSPLHF
TRBV6-1 few CASRTEPRGGNTEAFF
TRBV2 - CASSEAVVKIPILMVNTEAFF
TRBV9 - CASSPGQGPDYGYTF
TRBV7-2 - CASSPVLWETQYF
TRBV4-2 - CASSQDGYTF
TRBV12-3/TRBV12-4 - CASDRVGTGYDGYTF
TRBV7-2 - CAAIPSNTGELFF
TRBV5-5 - CASSLDRGFGYNEQFF
TRBV20-1 - CSARNPEVIGELFF
TRBV20-1 - CSASEQIPTDTQYF
TRBV5-5 few CASNHRGGVTDTQYF
TRBV7-2 - CASSLRTVTDTQYF
TRBV3-1 - CASSPSGGWTDTQYF
TRBV7-2 many CALGRGPNSPLHF
TRBV10-3 many CAIGSPDRSRLEPQHF
TRBV7-9 few CASTPHGRVKTGELFF
TRBV5-1 - CASSLELAGGPFKDEQFF
TRBV11-2 few CASSTSSGGRDTQYF
TRBV10-3 - CAIRAGQAGELFF
TRBV20-1 - CSATPDGVGYEQYF
TRBV5-3 - CAMGSGLADETQYF
TRBV7-9 few CASSATGYFSGELFF
TRBV7-2 - CASSGTRGINTEAFF
TRBV6-1 - CASSPRQGGIQYF
TRBV7-2 - CASSWGLPPNEQFF
TRBV12-3/TRBV12-4 - CASRTQGAIGTDTQYF